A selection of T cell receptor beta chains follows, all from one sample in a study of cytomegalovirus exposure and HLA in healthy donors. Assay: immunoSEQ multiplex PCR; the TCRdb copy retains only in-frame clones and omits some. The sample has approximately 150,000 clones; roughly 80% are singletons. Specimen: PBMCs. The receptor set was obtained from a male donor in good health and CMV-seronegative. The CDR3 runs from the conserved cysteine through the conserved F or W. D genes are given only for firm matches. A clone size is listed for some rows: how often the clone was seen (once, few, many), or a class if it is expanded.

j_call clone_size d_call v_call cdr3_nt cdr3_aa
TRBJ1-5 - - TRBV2 TGTGCCAGCAGAGGACAGTCCGGGGTGCAGCCCCAGCATTTT CASRGQSGVQPQHF
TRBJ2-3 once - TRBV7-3 TGTGCCAGCAGCTTAACAGGTAGCACTGGCACAGATACGCAGTATTTT CASSLTGSTGTDTQYF
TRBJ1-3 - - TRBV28 TGTGCCAGCAGTTCTTACCCCGAGACAGCTGGAAACACCATATATTTT CASSSYPETAGNTIYF
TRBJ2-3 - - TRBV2 TGTGCCAGCAGGGGGCCCACAGATACGCAGTATTTT CASRGPTDTQYF
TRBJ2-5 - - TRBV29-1 TGCAGCGTTAGAACGGCGGAAGAGACCCAGTACTTC CSVRTAEETQYF
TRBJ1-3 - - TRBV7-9 TGTGCCAGCAGCCTATTCTACGGGTCTGGAAACACCATATATTTT CASSLFYGSGNTIYF
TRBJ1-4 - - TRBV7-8 TGTGCCAGCAGCTTACCCGGGTCTAATGAAAAACTGTTTTTT CASSLPGSNEKLFF
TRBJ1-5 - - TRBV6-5 TGTGCCAGCAGTTCTTTGTTGGGGGGAGGCAATCAGCCCCAGCATTTT CASSSLLGGGNQPQHF
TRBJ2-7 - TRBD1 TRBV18 TGTGCCAGCTCGCCGGACAGGAGCTACGAGCAGTACTTC CASSPDRSYEQYF
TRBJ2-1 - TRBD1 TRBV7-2 TGTGCCAGCAGCCCGGGGACAGGTCATGAGCAGTTCTTC CASSPGTGHEQFF
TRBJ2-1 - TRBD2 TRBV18 TGTGCCAGCTCACCACGGGACTATGGCAATGAGCAGTTCTTC CASSPRDYGNEQFF
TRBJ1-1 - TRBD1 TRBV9 TGTGCCAGCAGCGTAGTGGGACAGTTCGGGACTGAAGCTTTCTTT CASSVVGQFGTEAFF
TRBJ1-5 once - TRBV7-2 TGTGCCAGCACCGCAAGCTACAATCAGCCCCAGCATTTT CASTASYNQPQHF
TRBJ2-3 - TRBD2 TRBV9 TGTGCCAGCAGCGTAGCTCCGGGAGGGAGGGATACGCAGTATTTT CASSVAPGGRDTQYF
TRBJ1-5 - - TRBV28 TGTGCCAGCAGTTTATGGGCAGGGTTTGTGAAAAATCAGCCCCAGCATTTT CASSLWAGFVKNQPQHF
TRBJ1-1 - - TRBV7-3 TGTGCCAGCAGCTTAAAGTGGACACTCGCGAACACTGAAGCTTTCTTT CASSLKWTLANTEAFF
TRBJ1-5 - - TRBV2 TGTGCCAGCAATATACAGGGAAATCAGCCCCAGCATTTT CASNIQGNQPQHF
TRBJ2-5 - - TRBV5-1 TGCGCCAGCAGCTTTGTGGCGGGGAAAGAGACCCAGTACTTC CASSFVAGKETQYF
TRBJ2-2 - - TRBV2 TGTGCCAGCAGTGCGGGATCCACCGGGGAGCTGTTTTTT CASSAGSTGELFF
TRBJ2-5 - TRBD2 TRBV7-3 TGTGCCAGCAGCTCCTCTAGCGGCCCCAGGACCCAGTACTTC CASSSSSGPRTQYF
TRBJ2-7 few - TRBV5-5 TGTGCCAGCAGCTTACACGGGACCCCGGGGGCCTACGAGCAGTACTTC CASSLHGTPGAYEQYF
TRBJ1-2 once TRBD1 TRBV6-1 TGTGCCAGCAGGACAACAGGGGGCTATGGCTACACCTTC CASRTTGGYGYTF
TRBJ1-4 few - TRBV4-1 TGCGCCAGCAGCGGACAGCGAAATGAAAAACTGTTTTTT CASSGQRNEKLFF
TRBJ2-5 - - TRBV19 TGTGCCAGTAGTCCGACGGTTACTATACAAGAGACCCAGTACTTC CASSPTVTIQETQYF
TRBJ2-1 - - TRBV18 TGTGCCAGCTCACCTACGGAGAACTACAATGAGCAGTTCTTC CASSPTENYNEQFF
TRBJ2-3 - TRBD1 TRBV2 TGTGCCAGCAGTGAACTTGGGACAGGGAAGGCAGATACGCAGTATTTT CASSELGTGKADTQYF
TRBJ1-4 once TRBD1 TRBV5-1 TGCGCCAGCAGCCCGGACAGGGGTCGAGAAAAACTGTTTTTT CASSPDRGREKLFF
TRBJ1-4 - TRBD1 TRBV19 TGTGCCAGTAGTACCGACAGGGGAAATGAAAAACTGTTTTTT CASSTDRGNEKLFF
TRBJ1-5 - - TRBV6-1 TGTGCCAGCAGTCCGGGTTGGACAGGCAATCAGCCCCAGCATTTT CASSPGWTGNQPQHF
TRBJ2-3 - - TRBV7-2 TGTGCCAGCAGCTTATCGAGCACAGATACGCAGTATTTT CASSLSSTDTQYF
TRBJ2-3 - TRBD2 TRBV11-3 TGTGCCAGCAGCTTAGGAAAGCGGGAGATGGAAGATACGCAGTATTTT CASSLGKREMEDTQYF
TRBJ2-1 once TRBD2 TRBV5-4 TGTGCCAGCAGCTTGGACGTCGGGACTAGCGGGATGGATGAGCAGTTCTTC CASSLDVGTSGMDEQFF
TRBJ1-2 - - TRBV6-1 TGTGCCAGCAGTGATAACAGGAACTATGGCTACACCTTC CASSDNRNYGYTF
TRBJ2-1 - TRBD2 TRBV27 TGTGCCAGCAGGGGGAGTAGCGGGATCTATGAGCAGTTCTTC CASRGSSGIYEQFF
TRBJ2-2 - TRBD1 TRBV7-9 TGTGCCAGCAGCCCTAGGACAGGGGGAACCGGGGAGCTGTTTTTT CASSPRTGGTGELFF
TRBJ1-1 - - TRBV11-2 TGTGCCAGCAGCTTACAGGGCGGAACTGAAGCTTTCTTT CASSLQGGTEAFF
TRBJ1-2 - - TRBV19 TGTGCCAGTAGTACCCCCGGGGGGCCGGCGGGCTACACCTTC CASSTPGGPAGYTF
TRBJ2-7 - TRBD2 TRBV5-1 TGCGCCAGCAGCGAAGGCGGGAGAGAGCAGTACTTC CASSEGGREQYF
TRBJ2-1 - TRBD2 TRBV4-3 TGCGCCAGCAGCCAGGAAACCGGGACTAGCGGGGTAAATAATGAGCAGTTCTTC CASSQETGTSGVNNEQFF
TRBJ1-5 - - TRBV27 TGTGCCAGCAGTTTAAACAGGGCCAATCAGCCCCAGCATTTT CASSLNRANQPQHF
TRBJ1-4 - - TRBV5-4 TGTGCCAGCAGCTTGTTCAGGGATTCGGAAAAACTGTTTTTT CASSLFRDSEKLFF
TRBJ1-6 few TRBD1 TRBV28 TGTGCCAGCAGTTTTAGGGGGACAGGTAGTTCACCCCTCCACTTT CASSFRGTGSSPLHF
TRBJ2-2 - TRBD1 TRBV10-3 TGTGCCATCTCCCCGGGACAGGGAGACACCGGGGAGCTGTTTTTT CAISPGQGDTGELFF
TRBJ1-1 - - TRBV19 TGTGCCAGCCAAACGGTGGTGGTTAACACTGAAGCTTTCTTT CASQTVVVNTEAFF
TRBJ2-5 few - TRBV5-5 TGTGCCAGCAGCTTAAATCCCCAGGCCGAGACCCAGTACTTC CASSLNPQAETQYF
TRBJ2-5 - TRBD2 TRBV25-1 TGTGCCAGCAGTGAATCGGGGACTAGGGATTCCCAAGAGACCCAGTACTTC CASSESGTRDSQETQYF
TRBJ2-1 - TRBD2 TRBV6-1 TGTGCCAGCATTCATAGCGGGGCCTACAATGAGCAGTTCTTC CASIHSGAYNEQFF
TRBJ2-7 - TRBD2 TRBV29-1 TGCAGCGTCGGGGGGGACTACGAGCAGTACTTC CSVGGDYEQYF
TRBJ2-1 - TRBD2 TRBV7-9 TGTGCCAGCAGACACGGGGCGGGAGGAAACAATGAGCAGTTCTTC CASRHGAGGNNEQFF
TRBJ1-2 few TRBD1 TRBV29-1 TGCAGCGTCCGGACAGGGAGCGGCTATGGCTACACCTTC CSVRTGSGYGYTF
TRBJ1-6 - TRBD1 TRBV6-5 TGTGCCAGCCGACAGGGTCGGAATTCACCCCTCCACTTT CASRQGRNSPLHF
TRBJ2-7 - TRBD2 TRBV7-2 TGTGCCAGCAGCTTAGGCAGGACTAGCGGGAGGGCAGAGCAGTACTTC CASSLGRTSGRAEQYF
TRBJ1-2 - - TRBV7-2 TGTGCCAGCAGCTTGGGGCACAGAGTCTATGGCTACACCTTC CASSLGHRVYGYTF
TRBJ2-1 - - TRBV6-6 TGTGCCAGTGGCGTGAGGGTTCCCTACAATGAGCAGTTCTTC CASGVRVPYNEQFF
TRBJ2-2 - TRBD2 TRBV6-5 TGTGCCAGCAGCCTAGCGGGGGGCACCGGGGAGCTGTTTTTT CASSLAGGTGELFF
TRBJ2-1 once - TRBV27 TGTGCCAGCGGGCAGAGCTCCTACAATGAGCAGTTCTTC CASGQSSYNEQFF